The 12 T cell receptor beta chains below all came from one sample that was sequenced in a study of blood T cell repertoires in COVID-19. Measured with immunoSEQ multiplex PCR; TCRdb has only the in-frame clones, and not every one. The table records approximately 480,000 clones, 89% of them present only once. The specimen sequenced was peripheral blood. These receptors all come from a man between 18 and 35 years old with COVID-19, enrolled during active disease.

Only a few counts were recorded for this clone. V gene TRBV7-9 combines with J gene TRBJ2-3, with 11 positions matching TRBD2. Germline values: CDR1 SEHNR, CDR2 FQNEAQ (reference sequence). The CDR3 contains 16 residues. Trimming removed 5 bases from V and 4 bases from J; junction bases left unmatched: 8. The CDR3 DNA reads as TGTGCCAGCAGCCCATCACTAGCGGGGGTTTCAGATACGCAGTATTTT. Amino acid sequence: CASSPSLAGVSDTQYF. The full variable domain, completed using reference TRBV7-9 and TRBJ2-3, is DTGVSQNPRHKITKRGQNVTFRCDPISEHNRLYWYRQTLGQGPEFLTYFQNEAQLEKSRLLSDRFSAERPKGSFSTLEIQRTEQGDSAMYLCASSPSLAGVSDTQYFGPGTRLTVL.

This chain connects TRBV18 to TRBJ1-1; 10 bases are shared with TRBD1. Per the germline V gene, CDR1 is KGHSH and CDR2 is LQKENI. The CDR3 is made up of 15 amino acids. J was trimmed by 11 bases and V by 0 bases; bases with no gene match: 9. The CDR3 protein is CASSPPRDRGQGAFF. The CDR3 region has the DNA TGTGCCAGCTCACCACCGCGAGACAGGGGGCAGGGCGCTTTCTTT.

This chain connects TRBV11-3 to TRBJ1-4; possibly TRBD1 for D (5 bases). Trimming pared 2 bases from V and 8 bases from J, leaving 9 bases between. CDR3 size: 13 residues. CDR1 and CDR2 from the germline V gene are SGHNT and YENEEA. CDR3 nucleotide sequence: TGTGCCAGCAGCTTATTTGGGGGGGAAAAACTGTTTTTT. Translation gives CASSLFGGEKLFF.

The CDR3 loop reads CASSFRARGQETQYF. The CDR3 nucleotides read TGTGCCAGCAGTTTTAGGGCCCGGGGCCAAGAGACCCAGTACTTC. This chain uses TRBV27 with TRBJ2-5; perhaps TRBD2 as D (5 bases). V was pared by 3 bases and J by 1 base, with 12 bases between. Germline values: CDR1 MNHEY, CDR2 SMNVEV (reference sequence). This CDR3 contains 15 residues.

V gene TRBV10-1 combines with J gene TRBJ2-5; possible D gene TRBD1, 6 bases. This CDR3 is built from 15 residues. V lost 4 bases and J lost 0, with 12 bases in between. Looked up from germline, CDR1 is WNHNN and CDR2 is SYGVQD (reference sequence). The CDR3 loop is CASSGAAGDQETQYF. CDR3 nucleotides: TGCGCCAGCAGTGGGGCCGCAGGGGACCAAGAGACCCAGTACTTC.

This clone was observed a single time. The chain uses TRBV6-6 and TRBJ2-3, with a tentative D call TRBD2 (6 bases). The CDR3 runs 14 residues. Germline values: CDR1 MNHNY, CDR2 SVGAGI (reference sequence). Trimming removed 4 bases at V and 4 bases at J, with 12 bases between. CDR3 in amino acids: CASSLGRKADTQYF. CDR3 nucleotide sequence: TGTGCCAGCAGTTTAGGGAGGAAGGCAGATACGCAGTATTTT.

The rearrangement uses TRBV4-2 and TRBJ2-3; D might be TRBD1 (6 bases). This CDR3 has 14 amino acids. The V gene's germline CDR1 is LGHNA and CDR2 YNFKEQ. Deletions cut 1 base from V and 5 bases from J, with 10 bases between. Written as DNA, the CDR3 is TGTGCCAGCAGCCAAGGGGGGCGAGGAGATACGCAGTATTTT. Protein sequence: CASSQGGRGDTQYF.

CDR3 sequence (DNA): TGTGCCAGCGAAAAATCTGGGGGGGCGCGAGGAAACACCATATATTTT. Translation: CASEKSGGARGNTIYF. J is TRBJ1-3 and V is TRBV25-1; tentative D call: TRBD1 (6 bases). There are 16 residues in the CDR3. Looked up from germline, CDR1 is MGHDK and CDR2 is SYGVNS. Deletions cut 8 bases from V and 4 bases from J, with 21 bases between.

The chain employs TRBV5-8 and TRBJ2-5, with D uncertain. Germline V gene lookup returns CDR1 SGHTS and CDR2 YDEGEE. The length of the CDR3 is 11 residues. Between the trimmed V and J ends, which lost 0 bases and 5 bases, there was a span of 2 bases. The CDR3: CASSLAETQYF. In DNA form, the CDR3 reads TGTGCCAGCAGCTTGGCGGAGACCCAGTACTTC.

This chain links TRBV11-2 with TRBJ2-5; D might be TRBD2 (6 bases). There are 15 residues in the CDR3. Per the germline V gene, CDR1 is SGHAT and CDR2 is FQNNGV. Trimming took off 1 base at V and 7 bases at J, with 16 bases between the two ends. DNA for the CDR3: TGTGCCAGCAGCTTAGTAGGGAGACTAGAGGCGACCCAGTACTTC. It yields the protein CASSLVGRLEATQYF.

This clone has a single count. The chain has TRBV19 and TRBJ2-1; 12 nucleotides align to TRBD2. The CDR3 covers 16 residues. The germline V gene has CDR1 LNHDA and CDR2 SQIVND (reference sequence). J gave up 6 bases and V 6 bases, and 9 bases lay outside the gene matches. The CDR3 DNA reads TGTGCCAGTAGCGAACCGGGACTAGCGGGTTTCAATGAGCAGTTCTTC. This translates into CASSEPGLAGFNEQFF.

CDR3 nucleotide sequence: TGTGCTAGAGCCTCTCCAGATACGCAGTATTTT. Its protein product is CARASPDTQYF. The chain joins TRBV12-5 to TRBJ2-3; D unclear. The germline V and J ends were trimmed by 9 bases and 4 bases, with 8 bases remaining between them. The CDR3 loop spans 11 amino acids. CDR1 is LGHNT, CDR2 FRNRAP, per germline.